Presented here are 18 T cell receptor beta chains from one specimen sequenced in a study of OX40 agonist ivuxolimab in advanced cancers. TCRdb's table, derived via immunoSEQ multiplex PCR, lists solely in-frame clones and lacks some. The data contain some 28,000 clones, about 86% of them seen just once; the ten biggest clones take up roughly 31%. This specimen was CD4+ or CD8+ T cells sorted from blood, taken in a trial of the OX40 agonist ivuxolimab. The origin of the receptors is an adult with an advanced solid tumor such as melanoma, head and neck, liver or kidney cancer.

The chain combines TRBV20-1 with TRBJ2-5; D is unclear. Germline V gene sequence: CDR1 DFQATT, CDR2 SNEGSKA (reference sequence). Trimming took 3 bases from V and 5 from J, leaving 7 bases between them. This CDR3 is 11 amino acids long. CDR3 amino acids: CSASPRETQYF. CDR3 DNA sequence: TGCAGTGCTAGTCCTCGGGAGACCCAGTACTTC.

This chain links TRBV15 with TRBJ2-3, with D unclear. V was trimmed by 4 bases and J by 7 bases, leaving 9 bases between them. From germline, CDR1 is LNHNV and CDR2 YYDKDF (reference sequence). The CDR3 contains 12 residues. The CDR3 is CATSTRRNTQYF. In nucleotides, the CDR3 is TGTGCCACCAGCACCCGACGGAATACGCAGTATTTT.

The chain is built from TRBV9 and TRBJ2-5; D perhaps matches TRBD2 (5 bases). The V and J ends lost 0 bases and 7 bases respectively, with 19 bases between them. The CDR3 runs to 16 residues. Germline V gene sequence: CDR1 SGDLS, CDR2 YYNGEE. The CDR3 sequence is CASSVGVDSGGVTQYF. CDR3 nucleotides: TGTGCCAGCAGCGTAGGGGTGGACTCAGGCGGAGTGACCCAGTACTTC.

The genes are TRBV7-9 and TRBJ2-7; possible D gene TRBD2, 7 bases. Between the trimmed V and J ends, which lost 3 bases and 5 bases, there was a span of 17 bases. Germline CDR1 and CDR2: SEHNR and FQNEAQ (reference sequence). The CDR3 is made up of 15 amino acids. CDR3 residues: CASSFRGRDIDEQYF. The CDR3 DNA follows: TGTGCCAGCAGCTTTAGAGGGAGGGACATCGACGAGCAGTACTTC.

This clone was seen a single time. This sequence joins TRBV7-2 and TRBJ2-1; 11 bases match TRBD1. CDR1 and CDR2 from the germline V gene are SGHTA and FQGNSA. This CDR3 has 19 residues. V trimming: 4 bases; J trimming: 3 bases; junction bases outside the gene matches: 14. CDR3 DNA: TGTGCCAGCAGCTCCGGGACAGGGGGTCCCCACACCGTCTACAATGAGCAGTTCTTC. Translating it yields CASSSGTGGPHTVYNEQFF.

V is TRBV7-9 and J is TRBJ1-3; D gene unclear. This CDR3 has 15 amino acids. Germline V gives CDR1 SEHNR, CDR2 FQNEAQ (reference sequence). The V gene lost 1 base and the J gene lost 0 bases, with 7 bases spanning the gap. CDR3 in amino acids: CASSLVSLSGNTIYF. The CDR3 DNA is TGTGCCAGCAGCTTAGTCAGTCTCTCTGGAAACACCATATATTTT.

V usage is TRBV2 and J usage is TRBJ1-4, with 9 bases matching TRBD1. The CDR3 sequence is 12 residues long. V was pared by 10 bases and J by 7 bases, with 4 bases of the junction left unmatched. The V gene's germline CDR1 is SNHLY and CDR2 FYNNEI. CDR3 residues: CANRGLSEKLFF. The CDR3 nucleotides are TGTGCCAACAGGGGGCTGAGTGAAAAACTGTTTTTT.

The V gene is TRBV27, the J gene TRBJ1-5; D remains ambiguous. V was trimmed by 3 bases and J by 0 bases, leaving 0 bases between them. Germline CDR1 and CDR2: MNHEY and SMNVEV (reference sequence). The CDR3 covers 12 residues. In DNA form, the CDR3 reads TGTGCCAGCAGTTTTAGCAATCAGCCCCAGCATTTT. Translating it yields CASSFSNQPQHF.

The CDR3: CASLRGLNEKLFF. DNA for the CDR3: TGTGCCAGCCTCAGGGGGTTGAATGAAAAACTGTTTTTT. V gene TRBV28 combines with J gene TRBJ1-4; 7 bases are shared with TRBD1. The J segment lost 5 bases and the V segment lost 8 bases, leaving 5 bases of the junction unmatched. CDR1 MDHEN and CDR2 SYDVKM come from the germline V gene. There are 13 residues in the CDR3.

This sequence joins TRBV6-1 and TRBJ2-7; D call uncertain. The V end lost 8 bases, the J end lost 9 bases, and 26 bases lay between the germline ends. The CDR3 runs 15 residues. Germline values: CDR1 MNHNS, CDR2 SASEGT. The CDR3 loop reads CASGYPGFDQLPQYF. CDR3 in DNA: TGTGCCAGCGGCTATCCCGGGTTTGATCAACTGCCGCAGTACTTC.

This clone came up many times. The CDR3 loop is CASSVGVASSTDTQYF. The DNA for the CDR3 is TGTGCCAGCAGCGTAGGGGTAGCCTCTAGCACAGATACGCAGTATTTT. The chain has TRBV9 and TRBJ2-3; D uncertain. The CDR3 is made up of 16 amino acids. Germline loops: CDR1 SGDLS, CDR2 YYNGEE. V lost 0 bases to trimming and J lost 0 bases, with 11 bases between them.

DNA for the CDR3: TGTGCCAGTACTGATACAGGGAATCAGCCCCAGCATTTT. This encodes CASTDTGNQPQHF. The chain couples TRBV19 to TRBJ1-5; TRBD1 is a possible D gene (6 bases). The CDR3 contains 13 residues. CDR1 is LNHDA and CDR2 is SQIVND in the germline V gene (reference sequence). The V gene lost 7 bases and the J gene lost 4 bases, with 11 bases spanning the gap.

V and J are TRBV7-8 and TRBJ2-6; a possible D gene is TRBD1 (6 bases). Germline loops: CDR1 SGHVS, CDR2 FQNEAQ. The CDR3 spans 18 residues. V was trimmed by 1 base and J by 2 bases, leaving 15 bases between them. DNA of the CDR3: TGTGCCAGCAGCTTAGAGGCAGGGGCGGCGCCTGGGGCCAACGTCCTGACTTTC. Amino acid sequence: CASSLEAGAAPGANVLTF.

The CDR3, as DNA: TGTGCCAGCAGCCACCCGGGGGAAGAGACCCAGTACTTC. It translates to CASSHPGEETQYF. The V gene is TRBV11-3, the J gene TRBJ2-5; the D gene is possibly TRBD2 (6 bases). The CDR3 is 13 residues long. The germline V and J ends were trimmed by 5 bases and 3 bases, with 10 bases remaining between them. Germline CDR1 is SGHNT and CDR2 is YENEEA.

V is TRBV7-2 and J is TRBJ2-3; TRBD2 matches at 11 bases. CDR3 length equals 17 residues. Germline CDR1 reads SGHTA; CDR2 reads FQGNSA. V lost 1 base to trimming and J lost 1 base; unmatched junction nucleotides: 4. The CDR3 DNA follows: TGTGCCAGCAGCTTAGATAGCGGGGGGGTCGGCACAGATACGCAGTATTTT. It yields the protein CASSLDSGGVGTDTQYF.

The J gene is TRBJ1-2, the V gene TRBV29-1; D is unresolved. V lost 7 bases and J lost 2, with 23 bases in between. Per germline, CDR1 SQVTM and CDR2 ANQGSEA. The CDR3 totals 16 residues. CDR3 sequence: CSAFIWELSENYGYTF. The CDR3 DNA sequence: TGCAGCGCGTTCATCTGGGAGCTCTCCGAAAACTATGGCTACACCTTC.

This clone was observed once. The chain carries TRBV11-2 and TRBJ2-5; 7 bases are shared with TRBD2. The V and J ends lost 2 bases and 5 bases, in that order; junction bases with no gene match: 5. From germline, CDR1 is SGHAT and CDR2 FQNNGV. The CDR3 is 14 amino acids. The CDR3 is CASSLPGGVETQYF. The CDR3 DNA reads as TGTGCCAGCAGCTTACCTGGGGGGGTGGAGACCCAGTACTTC.

The chain is built from TRBV11-2 and TRBJ2-5; 11 bases line up with TRBD2. CDR1 is SGHAT and CDR2 is FQNNGV in the germline V gene. CDR3 length: 15 amino acids. Losses at the gene ends were 2 bases for V and 4 bases for J; bases not matched to a gene: 3. CDR3 nucleotides: TGTGCCAGCAGCTTAATCGGGACTAGCGGAGAGACCCAGTACTTC. Translating gives CASSLIGTSGETQYF.